This is a list of T cell receptor beta chains from one sample in a study of T cell repertoires in cytomegalovirus infection. These receptors lack a known antigen. TCRdb independently ran MiXCR on the reads; one entry per CDR3 protein. The table records approximately 990,000 distinct CDR3 sequences, roughly 31% of them present only once. This specimen was cultured CD8+ T cells from PBMCs, taken from culture after CMV antigen stimulation. Receptor source: a human donor in good health (CMV status not recorded). Some clones in this sample may be carry-over from other donors' samples. CDR3s include the opening cysteine and the closing phenylalanine or tryptophan. A D gene is named only where the DNA matches it firmly. Clone size appears in some rows only: once, few, many, or a class for an expanded clone.

J | size | D | V | DNA | CDR3
TRBJ2-1 | few | NA | TRBV6-6 | TGTGCCAGCAGTTACTCGGACAGCCCCAAATACAATGAGCAGTTCTTC | CASSYSDSPKYNEQFF
TRBJ2-5 | few | TRBD2 | TRBV11-2 | TGTGCCAGCAGCCCTCAAGGAGCGGGGGCCGAGACCCAGTACTTC | CASSPQGAGAETQYF
TRBJ2-2 | NA | NA | TRBV7-3 | TGTGCCAGCAGCTTAGATCTGATGGCCGCGAACACCGGGGAGCTGTTTTTT | CASSLDLMAANTGELFF
TRBJ2-2 | NA | NA | TRBV20-1 | TGCAGTGCTAGAGAAACGGGGGCACTCACCGGGGAGCTGTTTTTT | CSARETGALTGELFF
TRBJ2-3 | NA | TRBD2 | TRBV6-4 | TGTGCCAGCAGTCCCGTCGGACTAGCGGGGGTGGATACGCAGTATTTT | CASSPVGLAGVDTQYF
TRBJ2-1 | NA | NA | TRBV2 | TGTGCCAGCACCACTTGGGTGGGTAACAATGAGCAGTTCTTC | CASTTWVGNNEQFF
TRBJ2-1 | few | TRBD2 | TRBV4-1 | TGCGCCAGCAGCCAAGGGGGCGGGGGGGCCTACAATGAGCAGTTCTTC | CASSQGGGGAYNEQFF
TRBJ1-5 | NA | NA | TRBV28 | TGTGCCAGCAGTACCGCGGCGGCGCTGGGGGGCAATCAGCCCCAGCATTTT | CASSTAAALGGNQPQHF
TRBJ2-5 | few | NA | TRBV4-1 | TGCGCCAGCAGCCAGGAAGGGAGTTGGAACCGAGAGACCCAGTACTTC | CASSQEGSWNRETQYF
TRBJ1-5 | NA | NA | TRBV6-6 | TGTGCCAGCAGTGGGGGACCGGCAGGGGATAATCAGCCCCAGCATTTT | CASSGGPAGDNQPQHF
TRBJ1-4 | many | NA | TRBV7-9 | TGTGCCAGCAGCCCCCGGGCCTGGGAGGAAAAACTGTTTTTT | CASSPRAWEEKLFF
TRBJ1-5 | NA | NA | TRBV27 | TGTGCCAGCTCCTGGGGATTAGGGCAGCCCCAGCATTTT | CASSWGLGQPQHF
TRBJ1-5 | NA | TRBD1 | TRBV18 | TGTGCCAGCTCCCTGACAGGGGGGCCTTATAGCAATCAGCCCCAGCATTTT | CASSLTGGPYSNQPQHF
TRBJ2-3 | many | TRBD2 | TRBV7-8 | TGTGCCAGCAGCTTAGCTGCTAGCGGGGAGAGAGATACGCAGTATTTT | CASSLAASGERDTQYF
TRBJ1-1 | NA | NA | TRBV13 | TGTGCCAGCAGCTTGCAGGGACAAGCTTTCTTT | CASSLQGQAFF
TRBJ2-4 | few | NA | TRBV4-2 | TGTGCCAGCAGCCAAGCGATAGGCCAAGCCAAAAACATTCAGTACTTC | CASSQAIGQAKNIQYF
TRBJ2-2 | NA | NA | TRBV6-6 | TGTGCCAGCAGTTATAGCGACAGGACCGGGGAGCTGTTTTTT | CASSYSDRTGELFF
TRBJ1-2 | NA | NA | TRBV6-5 | TGTGCCAGCAGTTACTCGGGACCGTCAGGGGATGGCTACACCTTC | CASSYSGPSGDGYTF
TRBJ1-4 | few | TRBD1 | TRBV7-6 | TGTGCCAGCAGCTTCGACAGGGACCGGAAAGAAAAACTGTTTTTT | CASSFDRDRKEKLFF
TRBJ2-7 | few | TRBD1 | TRBV19 | TGTGCCAGTAGTATCTGGACAGGGGGCCTCTACGAGCAGTACTTC | CASSIWTGGLYEQYF
TRBJ2-7 | NA | TRBD2 | TRBV7-2 | TGTGCCAGCAGCTTAGGCCCGATTAGCGGGGGAGTGTCCTACGAGCAGTACTTC | CASSLGPISGGVSYEQYF
TRBJ1-2 | NA | NA | TRBV4-1 | TGCGCCAGCAGCCTAAAGCGCGGAGCTAACTATGGCTACACCTTC | CASSLKRGANYGYTF
TRBJ2-2 | NA | NA | TRBV12-3/TRBV12-4 | TGTGCCAGCAGTTTAAATGTACAGGTATCCACCGGGGAGCTGTTTTTT | CASSLNVQVSTGELFF
TRBJ1-1 | many | NA | TRBV7-6 | TGTGCCAGCAGCATATTATATGAACCAAGCACTGAAGCTTTCTTT | CASSILYEPSTEAFF
TRBJ2-4 | few | NA | TRBV6-5 | TGTGCCAGCAGTTACAACCGGGACGGAAACATTCAGTACTTC | CASSYNRDGNIQYF
TRBJ1-1 | few | TRBD1 | TRBV7-3 | TGTGCCAGCAGCTTGACAGGGGGCGGTGGTGAAGCTTTCTTT | CASSLTGGGGEAFF
TRBJ2-2 | NA | NA | TRBV6-1 | TGTGCCAGCAGTGGTGGAGGGAGTGTCTCGAACACCGGGGAGCTGTTTTTT | CASSGGGSVSNTGELFF
TRBJ1-5 | NA | TRBD1 | TRBV10-3 | TGTGCCATCAGTAGGACAGGGGATCAGCCCCAGCATTTT | CAISRTGDQPQHF
TRBJ1-2 | NA | NA | TRBV14 | TGTGCCAGCAGCCAAGATGGGGGCGCCGACTATGGCTACACCTTC | CASSQDGGADYGYTF
TRBJ2-7 | NA | NA | TRBV10-3 | TGTACCATCAGTGGCCGGGACCCGAAGGGTTACGAGCAGTACTTC | CTISGRDPKGYEQYF
TRBJ2-5 | NA | NA | TRBV12-5 | TGTGCTAGTGGTTTAATCCCCTCCGGGACGGAAGAGACCCAGTACTTC | CASGLIPSGTEETQYF
TRBJ2-7 | few | NA | TRBV9 | TGTGCCAGCAGCTCAGGACAGCCTTCCTACGAGCAGTACTTC | CASSSGQPSYEQYF
TRBJ1-6 | NA | NA | TRBV7-9 | TGTGTCAGCAGCAAAGGGGGGAGCTCCTATAATTCACCCCTCCACTTT | CVSSKGGSSYNSPLHF
TRBJ2-3 | NA | TRBD2 | TRBV10-2 | TGCGCCAGCAGCAAGTTATCTAGCGGGGGGGCTTTCTTCACAGATACGCAGTATTTT | CASSKLSSGGAFFTDTQYF
TRBJ2-7 | many | TRBD1 | TRBV5-1 | TGCGCCAGCAGCTTAATCGGGACAGGGGGCTACGAGCAGTACTTC | CASSLIGTGGYEQYF